The sequence of this TCR beta chain was determined in a study of blood T cell repertoires in COVID-19 (dated by TCRdb to about 2020). Regarding the study in general: Collaborator samples came from the United States, Italy and Spain and covered acute and convalescent phases of COVID-19. The material from the prospective study consisted of cDNA or gDNA derived from T cells, B-cell-depleted T cells, or PBMCs. Subjects who had been exposed to COVID-19, were actively infected with it, or had recovered from it provided the deeply sampled blood TCRbeta repertoires that made up the dataset. The repertoires were made available in a free public database intended to serve as a resource for research on the immune response to SARS-CoV-2. Samples were obtained from the ongoing ImmuneRACE study (first 160 participants) and from about 1,300 subjects provided by 6 global collaborators. The sample metadata nearly always contained a de-identified subject ID, COVID-19 status, age in years and sex. Where available, HLA class I and class II types were obtained from metadata supplied by the sample provider rather than from assay-based typing.

Worth noting for this clone: What antigen it recognizes has not been identified. No much larger clone exists at a distance of one base, and base qualities are not known.

General conclusions and limits of the study: How much clinical and demographic metadata was included differed by source and by participant, and the metadata was provided uncurated.

Per the germline V gene (reference sequence), LGHDT is the CDR1 and YNNKEL is the CDR2. The trim is 4 bases for V and 7 bases for J, with a gap of 13 bases between the germline ends. Its CDR3 holds 13 amino acids, cysteine through phenylalanine. Just the 39-base CDR3 DNA is kept, in frame starting at base 1. The immunoSEQ Assay, a bias-controlled multiplex PCR, was used to amplify TCRbeta CDR3 regions from genomic DNA. In the original analysis: The number of nucleated cells in each sample was estimated from the amplification of reference gene primers within the assay. To quantify the absolute abundance of each unique TCRbeta CDR3 rearrangement, sequence reads were collapsed and filtered. For each sample, productive Simpson clonality was calculated by taking the square root of Simpson's diversity index across productive rearrangements. As stored in TCRdb, this immuneACCESS dataset retains in-frame rearrangements with V and J assigned. A fraction of the clones does not appear; measured against another copy, unresolved V genes explain less than half of the discrepancy, and the remainder lacks a known reason. The V and J calls and clone size come from that table; D and trimming were worked out from the DNA. The sample records tens of thousands of clones, nearly 95% of which are singletons. The top ten clones comprise about 4.5% of the sample.

Collaborating institutions collected whole blood in K2EDTA tubes following their own protocols. Collaborator samples were shipped for TCRbeta analysis as frozen whole blood, isolated PBMCs, or DNA extracted from either sample type. The sequence joins TRBV3-1 (or the pseudogene TRBV3-2) to TRBJ2-5, and TRBD1 may be the D gene, going by 7 matching bases. This receptor was taken from a human donor with active COVID-19. The donor label of this sample is uncertain. What was sequenced was peripheral blood. The CDR3 protein: CASSPRDSGTQYF. The DNA sequence reads TGTGCCAGCAGCCCGCGGGACAGTGGGACCCAGTACTTC.